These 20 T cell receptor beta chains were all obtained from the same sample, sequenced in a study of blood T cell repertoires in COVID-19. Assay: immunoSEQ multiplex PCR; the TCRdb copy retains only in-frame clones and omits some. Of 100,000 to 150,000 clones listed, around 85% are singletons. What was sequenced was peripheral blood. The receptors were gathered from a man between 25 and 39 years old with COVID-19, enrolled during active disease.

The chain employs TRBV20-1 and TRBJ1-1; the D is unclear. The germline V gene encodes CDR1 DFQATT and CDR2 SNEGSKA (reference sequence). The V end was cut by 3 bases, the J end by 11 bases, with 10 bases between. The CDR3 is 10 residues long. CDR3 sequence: CSARRATAFF. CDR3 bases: TGCAGTGCTAGGAGGGCTACGGCTTTCTTT.

The CDR3 sequence: CASSTYRGYSGNTIYF. The CDR3 DNA sequence: TGTGCCAGCAGCACGTACAGGGGGTACTCTGGAAACACCATATATTTT. The genes are TRBV7-9 and TRBJ1-3, with 8 nucleotides matching TRBD1. This CDR3 is 16 amino acids long. The V gene's germline CDR1 is SEHNR and CDR2 FQNEAQ (reference sequence). With V trimmed by 5 bases and J by 0 bases, 6 bases remained unmatched.

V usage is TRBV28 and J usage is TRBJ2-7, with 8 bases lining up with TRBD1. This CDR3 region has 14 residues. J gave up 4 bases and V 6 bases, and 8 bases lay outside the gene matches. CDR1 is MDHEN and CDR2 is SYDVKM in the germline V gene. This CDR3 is CASRPDRVGYEQYF. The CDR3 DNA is TGTGCCAGCAGACCGGACAGGGTAGGGTACGAGCAGTACTTC.

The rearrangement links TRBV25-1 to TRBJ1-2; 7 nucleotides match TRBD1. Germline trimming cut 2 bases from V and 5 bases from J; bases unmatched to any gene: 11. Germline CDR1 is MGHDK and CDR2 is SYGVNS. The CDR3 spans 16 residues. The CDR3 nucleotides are TGTGCCAGCAGTGAAATAGGACAGGTGGGGCGATATGGCTACACCTTC. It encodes CASSEIGQVGRYGYTF.

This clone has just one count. The CDR3 region is CASSLARNSPLHF. The CDR3 nucleotides read TGTGCCAGCAGCTTAGCGCGGAATTCACCCCTCCACTTT. The V and J genes are TRBV11-3 and TRBJ1-6; D call uncertain. The length of the CDR3 is 13 residues. Per germline, CDR1 SGHNT and CDR2 YENEEA. V dropped 1 base and J dropped 7 bases, with 5 bases sitting between them. Full variable domain (rest looked up from reference TRBV11-3 and TRBJ1-6): EAGVVQSPRYKIIEKKQPVAFWCNPISGHNTLYWYLQNLGQGPELLIRYENEEAVDDSQLPKDRFSAERLKGVDSTLKIQPAELGDSAVYLCASSLARNSPLHFGNGTRLTVT.

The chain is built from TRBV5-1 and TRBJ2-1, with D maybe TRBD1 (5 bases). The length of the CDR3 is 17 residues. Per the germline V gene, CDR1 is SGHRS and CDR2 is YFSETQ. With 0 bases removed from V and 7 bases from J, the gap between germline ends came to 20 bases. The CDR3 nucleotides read TGCGCCAGCAGCTTGGGTCCTGCAGGGTGGGCATCAAATGAGCAGTTCTTC. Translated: CASSLGPAGWASNEQFF.

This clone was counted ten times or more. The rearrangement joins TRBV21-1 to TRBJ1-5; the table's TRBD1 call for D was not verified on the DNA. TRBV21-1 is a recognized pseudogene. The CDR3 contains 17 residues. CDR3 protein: CASTLSSTGYSNQPQHF. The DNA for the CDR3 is TGTGCCAGCACCCTATCGTCGACAGGGTATAGCAATCAGCCCCAGCATTTT.

CDR3 amino acids: CASSLNSNEKLFF. For the CDR3, the DNA is TGTGCCAGCAGCTTGAACAGTAATGAAAAACTGTTTTTT. This chain uses TRBV5-6 with TRBJ1-4, with D hard to call. Trimming removed 1 base from V and 4 bases from J, with 5 bases in between. Per germline, CDR1 SGHDT and CDR2 YYEEEE. The CDR3 sequence is 13 residues long.

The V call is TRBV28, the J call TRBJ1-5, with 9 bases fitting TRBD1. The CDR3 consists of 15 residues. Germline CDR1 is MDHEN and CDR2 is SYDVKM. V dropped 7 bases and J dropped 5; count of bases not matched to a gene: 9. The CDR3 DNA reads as TGTGCCAGCAACCACAGGGGGCCGTTCTATCAGCCCCAGCATTTT. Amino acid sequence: CASNHRGPFYQPQHF.

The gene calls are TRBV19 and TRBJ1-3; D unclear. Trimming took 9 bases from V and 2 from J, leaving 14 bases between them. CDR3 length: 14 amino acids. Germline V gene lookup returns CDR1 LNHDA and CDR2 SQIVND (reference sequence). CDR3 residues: CASLMEGTGNTIYF. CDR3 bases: TGTGCCAGCCTTATGGAGGGAACTGGAAACACCATATATTTT.

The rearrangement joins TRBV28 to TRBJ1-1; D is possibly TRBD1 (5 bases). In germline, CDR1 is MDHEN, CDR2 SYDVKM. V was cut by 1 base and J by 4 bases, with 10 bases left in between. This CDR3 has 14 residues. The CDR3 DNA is TGTGCCAGCAGTTTATTGGGGGGAGGCACTGAAGCTTTCTTT. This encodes CASSLLGGGTEAFF.

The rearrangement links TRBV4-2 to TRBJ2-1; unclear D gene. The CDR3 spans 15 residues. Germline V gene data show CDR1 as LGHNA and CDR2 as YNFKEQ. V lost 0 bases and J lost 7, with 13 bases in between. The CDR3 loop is CASSQDYRPENEQFF. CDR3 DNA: TGTGCCAGCAGCCAAGATTACAGACCAGAGAATGAGCAGTTCTTC.

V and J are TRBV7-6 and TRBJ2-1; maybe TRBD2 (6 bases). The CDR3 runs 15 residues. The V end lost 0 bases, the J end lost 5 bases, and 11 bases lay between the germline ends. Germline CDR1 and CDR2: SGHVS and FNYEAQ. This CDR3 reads CASSLAGGDDNEQFF. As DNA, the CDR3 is TGTGCCAGCAGCTTAGCGGGAGGCGATGACAATGAGCAGTTCTTC.

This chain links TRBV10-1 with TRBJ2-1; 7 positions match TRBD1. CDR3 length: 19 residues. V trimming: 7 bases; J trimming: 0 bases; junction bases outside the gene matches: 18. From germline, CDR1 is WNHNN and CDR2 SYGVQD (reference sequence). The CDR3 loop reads CASICRTGQLDFSYNEQFF. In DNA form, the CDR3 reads TGCGCCAGCATTTGCCGGACGGGACAGTTGGATTTCTCCTACAATGAGCAGTTCTTC.

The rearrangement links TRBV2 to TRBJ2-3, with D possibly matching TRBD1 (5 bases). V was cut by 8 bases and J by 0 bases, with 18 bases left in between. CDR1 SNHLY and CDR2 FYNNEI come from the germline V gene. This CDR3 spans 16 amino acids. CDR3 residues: CASRKGIELSTDTQYF. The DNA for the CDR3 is TGTGCCAGCCGGAAGGGGATTGAGTTAAGCACAGATACGCAGTATTTT.

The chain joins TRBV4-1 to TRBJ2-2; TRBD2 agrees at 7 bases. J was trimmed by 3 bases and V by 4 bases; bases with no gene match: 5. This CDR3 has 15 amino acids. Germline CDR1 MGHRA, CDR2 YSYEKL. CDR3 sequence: CASSLREMDTGELFF. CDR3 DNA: TGCGCCAGCAGCCTGCGGGAGATGGACACCGGGGAGCTGTTTTTT.

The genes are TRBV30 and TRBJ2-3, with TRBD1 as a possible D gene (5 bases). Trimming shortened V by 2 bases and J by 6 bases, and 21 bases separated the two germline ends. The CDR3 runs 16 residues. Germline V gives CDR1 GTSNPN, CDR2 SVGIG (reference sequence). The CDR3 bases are TGTGCCTGGAGTAGGGGTAAACCCATCTCAATCGATACGCAGTATTTT. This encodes CAWSRGKPISIDTQYF.

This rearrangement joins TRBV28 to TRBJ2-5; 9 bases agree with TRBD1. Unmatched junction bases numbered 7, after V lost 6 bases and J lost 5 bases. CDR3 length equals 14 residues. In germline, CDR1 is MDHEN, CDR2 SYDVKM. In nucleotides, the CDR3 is TGTGCCAGCAGACGGGACAGGGAGTGGGAGACCCAGTACTTC. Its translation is CASRRDREWETQYF.

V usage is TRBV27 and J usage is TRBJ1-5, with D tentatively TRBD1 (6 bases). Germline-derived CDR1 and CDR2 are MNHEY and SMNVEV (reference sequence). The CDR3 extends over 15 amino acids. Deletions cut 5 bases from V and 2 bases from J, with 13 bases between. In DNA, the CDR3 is TGTGCCAGCAGTAGCCACAGGGTTGGCAATCAGCCCCAGCATTTT. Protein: CASSSHRVGNQPQHF.

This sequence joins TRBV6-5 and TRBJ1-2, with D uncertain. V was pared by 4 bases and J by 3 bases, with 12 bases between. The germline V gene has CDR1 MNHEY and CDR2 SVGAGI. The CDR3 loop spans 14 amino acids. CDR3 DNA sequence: TGTGCCAGCAGTTCCCCGGGGTCTGACTATGGCTACACCTTC. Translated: CASSSPGSDYGYTF.